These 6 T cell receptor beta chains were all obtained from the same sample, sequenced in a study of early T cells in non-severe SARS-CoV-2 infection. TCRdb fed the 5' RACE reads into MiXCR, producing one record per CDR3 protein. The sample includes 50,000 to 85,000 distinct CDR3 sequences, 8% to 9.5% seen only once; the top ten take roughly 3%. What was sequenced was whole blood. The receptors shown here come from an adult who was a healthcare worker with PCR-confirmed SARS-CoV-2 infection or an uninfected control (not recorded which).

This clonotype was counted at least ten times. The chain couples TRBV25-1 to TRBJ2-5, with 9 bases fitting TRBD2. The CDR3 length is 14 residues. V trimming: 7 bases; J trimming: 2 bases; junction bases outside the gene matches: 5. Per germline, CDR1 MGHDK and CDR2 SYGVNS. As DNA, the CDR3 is TGTGCCAGCAACTTAGCGGGAGCACAAGAGACCCAGTACTTC. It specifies CASNLAGAQETQYF.

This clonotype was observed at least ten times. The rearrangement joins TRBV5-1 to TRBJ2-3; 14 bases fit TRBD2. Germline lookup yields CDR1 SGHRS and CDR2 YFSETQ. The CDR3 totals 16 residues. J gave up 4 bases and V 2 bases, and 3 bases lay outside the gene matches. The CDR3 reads CASSFGTSGSSDTQYF. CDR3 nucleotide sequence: TGCGCCAGCAGCTTCGGGACTAGCGGGAGCTCAGATACGCAGTATTTT.

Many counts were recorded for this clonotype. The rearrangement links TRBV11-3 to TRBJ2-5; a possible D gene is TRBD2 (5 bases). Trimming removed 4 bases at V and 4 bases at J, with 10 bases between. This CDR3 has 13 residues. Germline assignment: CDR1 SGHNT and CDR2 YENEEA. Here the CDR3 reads CASSSGLRETQYF. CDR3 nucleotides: TGTGCCAGCAGCTCAGGACTGCGAGAGACCCAGTACTTC.

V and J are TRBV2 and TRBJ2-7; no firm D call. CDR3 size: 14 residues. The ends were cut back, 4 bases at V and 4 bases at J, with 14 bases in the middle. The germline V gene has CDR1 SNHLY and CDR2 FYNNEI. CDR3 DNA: TGTGCCAGCAGTGTGGGTACTGGTCGGTACGAGCAGTACTTC. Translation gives CASSVGTGRYEQYF.

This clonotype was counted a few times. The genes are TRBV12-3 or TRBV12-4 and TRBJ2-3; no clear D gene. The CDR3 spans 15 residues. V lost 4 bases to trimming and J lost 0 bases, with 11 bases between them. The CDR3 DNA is TGTGCCAGCAGTTCCTCTGGGCCAAGCACAGATACGCAGTATTTT. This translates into CASSSSGPSTDTQYF.

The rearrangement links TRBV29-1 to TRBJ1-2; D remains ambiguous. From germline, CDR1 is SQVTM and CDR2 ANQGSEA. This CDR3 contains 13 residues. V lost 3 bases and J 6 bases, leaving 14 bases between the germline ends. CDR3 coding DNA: TGCAGCGTTGATGCCTCAGGCGCCGATGGCTACACCTTC. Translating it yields CSVDASGADGYTF.